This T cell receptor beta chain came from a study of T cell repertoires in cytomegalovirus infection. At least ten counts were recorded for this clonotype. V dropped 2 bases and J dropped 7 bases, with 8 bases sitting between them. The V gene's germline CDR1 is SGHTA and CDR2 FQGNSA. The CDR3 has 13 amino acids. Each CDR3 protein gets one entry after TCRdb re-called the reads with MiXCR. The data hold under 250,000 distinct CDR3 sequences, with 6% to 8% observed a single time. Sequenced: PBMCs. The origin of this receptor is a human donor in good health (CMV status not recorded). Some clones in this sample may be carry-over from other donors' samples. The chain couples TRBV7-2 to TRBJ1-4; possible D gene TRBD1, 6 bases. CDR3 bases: TGTGCCAGCAGCTTAAACAGGGCTGAAAAACTGTTTTTT. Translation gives CASSLNRAEKLFF.